These 25 T cell receptor beta chains were sequenced from one sample in a study of metastatic and nonmetastatic thyroid tumors. Every patient underwent thyroid surgery untreated. Through MiXCR, TCRdb re-clonotyped the PCR reads. Altogether about 5,900 clones are present, almost 35% being singletons, with the ten largest covering roughly 28%. Material for sequencing was adjacent normal tissue. The receptor set was obtained from a male donor with papillary thyroid cancer or a benign thyroid nodule (not recorded which). Some clones in this sample may be carry-over from other donors' samples.

This clone was picked up a small number of times. The junction departs from germline at one end; a sequencing error may be responsible. J is TRBJ1-2 and V is TRBV6-1, with D possibly matching TRBD1 (5 bases). This CDR3 contains 11 residues. Germline CDR1 MNHNS, CDR2 SASEGT. The CDR3 nucleotides are TGTGCCAGTGGAGGGGTCTATTGCTACACCTTC. It is translated as CASGGVYCYTF.

The V call is TRBV5-1, the J call TRBJ2-7; 7 positions agree with TRBD1. V gave up 4 bases and J gave up 0 bases; unmatched junction bases: 4. Germline CDR1 is SGHRS and CDR2 is YFSETQ. The CDR3 loop spans 14 amino acids. The CDR3, as DNA: TGCGCCAGCAGCACCCGGGACAGCTCCTACGAGCAGTACTTC. It is translated as CASSTRDSSYEQYF.

This chain uses TRBV5-5 with TRBJ2-7; 8 bases line up with TRBD2. The germline CDR1 and CDR2 sequences are SGHKS and YYEKEE (reference sequence). Losses at the gene ends were 4 bases for V and 1 base for J; bases not matched to a gene: 10. CDR3 length: 16 residues. This CDR3 reads CASSAGSSGTSYEQYF. The CDR3 bases are TGTGCCAGCAGCGCGGGTAGTAGCGGGACGTCCTACGAGCAGTACTTC. Drawing the rest from reference TRBV5-5 and TRBJ2-7, the complete variable domain is DAGVTQSPTHLIKTRGQQVTLRCSPISGHKSVSWYQQVLGQGPQFIFQYYEKEERGRGNFPDRFSARQFPNYSSELNVNALLLGDSALYLCASSAGSSGTSYEQYFGPGTRLTVT.

Only one count was recorded for this clone. A junction boundary mismatches the germline segment, possibly from a read error. CDR3 sequence: CASIPGLAYLTYDQYF. In DNA, the CDR3 is TGTGCCAGCATACCCGGACTGGCGTATCTCACCTACGATCAGTACTTC. The chain recombines TRBV6-1 with TRBJ2-7, with D possibly matching TRBD2 (5 bases). The CDR3 is 16 residues long. Per the germline V gene, CDR1 is MNHNS and CDR2 is SASEGT.

This clone was observed a handful of times. The V and J genes are TRBV27 and TRBJ1-2, with 9 positions matching TRBD1. The CDR3 consists of 13 residues. CDR1 and CDR2 (germline): MNHEY, SMNVEV (reference sequence). J was trimmed by 7 bases and V by 3 bases; bases with no gene match: 3. The CDR3 DNA follows: TGTGCCAGCAGTTTTTGGACAGGGGTTGGCTACACCTTC. Amino acid sequence: CASSFWTGVGYTF.

The CDR3 spells CASKKGQGYNEQFF. The CDR3 nucleotides read TGTGCCAGCAAGAAGGGACAGGGATACAATGAGCAGTTCTTC. The J gene is TRBJ2-1, the V gene TRBV7-3, with 9 positions matching TRBD1. Germline V gene lookup returns CDR1 SGHTA and CDR2 FQGTGA. The length of the CDR3 is 14 residues. Trimming removed 7 bases from V and 4 bases from J; junction bases left unmatched: 5. Using reference TRBV7-3 and TRBJ2-1 for the parts outside the CDR3, the full variable domain is GAGVSQTPSNKVTEKGKYVELRCDPISGHTALYWYRQSLGQGPEFLIYFQGTGAADDSGLPNDRFFAVRPEGSVSTLKIQRTERGDSAVYLCASKKGQGYNEQFFGPGTRLTVL.

The J gene is TRBJ1-2, the V gene TRBV5-1, with D unresolved. V was trimmed by 0 bases and J by 6 bases, leaving 12 bases between them. This CDR3 has 14 residues. The germline V gene has CDR1 SGHRS and CDR2 YFSETQ. DNA of the CDR3: TGCGCCAGCAGCTTGGCGGCAGCCGGAGATGGCTACACCTTC. Its protein is CASSLAAAGDGYTF. The complete variable domain, with remaining parts taken from reference TRBV5-1 and TRBJ1-2, reads KAGVTQTPRYLIKTRGQQVTLSCSPISGHRSVSWYQQTPGQGLQFLFEYFSETQRNKGNFPGRFSGRQFSNSRSEMNVSTLELGDSALYLCASSLAAAGDGYTFGSGTRLTVV.

The V gene is TRBV4-2, the J gene TRBJ2-7, with 12 positions matching TRBD2. The germline gives CDR1 LGHNA, CDR2 YNFKEQ. V was clipped by 4 bases and J by 2 bases; unmatched bases: 3. This CDR3 is 15 amino acids long. The CDR3 is CASSPTSGRTYEQYF. As DNA, the CDR3 is TGTGCCAGCAGCCCTACTAGCGGGAGGACCTACGAGCAGTACTTC.

This clone was seen more than once but under ten times. V usage is TRBV6-5 and J usage is TRBJ1-2; no firm D call. The germline CDR1 and CDR2 sequences are MNHEY and SVGAGI. Between the trimmed V and J ends, which lost 2 bases and 6 bases, there was a span of 4 bases. The CDR3 extends over 11 amino acids. The CDR3 DNA follows: TGTGCCAGCAGTTACGGGGATGGCTACACCTTC. Its protein product is CASSYGDGYTF.

This chain uses TRBV5-1 with TRBJ2-7, with 7 bases lining up with TRBD1. With V trimmed by 0 bases and J by 0 bases, 0 bases remained unmatched. Per germline, CDR1 SGHRS and CDR2 YFSETQ. CDR3 length equals 14 residues. The CDR3 loop reads CASSLGQGSYEQYF. DNA for the CDR3: TGCGCCAGCAGCTTGGGACAGGGCTCCTACGAGCAGTACTTC.

In its sample, this clone was seen a few times. This chain joins TRBV6-1 and TRBJ2-7; 9 bases match TRBD2. Germline CDR1 reads MNHNS; CDR2 reads SASEGT. The CDR3 length is 15 residues. The ends lost 0 bases at V and 0 bases at J; junction bases unmatched: 0. The CDR3 DNA reads TGTGCCAGCAGTGAAGCTAGCGGGAGCTCCTACGAGCAGTACTTC. Translation: CASSEASGSSYEQYF.

This clone was seen a single time. The CDR3: CASSPASGVYGYTF. The CDR3 DNA reads TGTGCCAGCAGCCCGGCCTCCGGGGTCTATGGCTACACCTTC. The chain combines TRBV3-1 with TRBJ1-2; D gene unclear. Trimming shortened V by 4 bases and J by 4 bases, and 13 bases separated the two germline ends. This CDR3 is 14 amino acids long. Germline CDR1 reads LGHDT; CDR2 reads YNNKEL (reference sequence).

The V and J genes are TRBV5-4 and TRBJ2-7; weak D call: TRBD2 (6 bases). With 3 bases removed from V and 0 bases from J, the gap between germline ends came to 13 bases. This CDR3 has 15 amino acids. Germline loops: CDR1 SGHNT, CDR2 YYREEE (reference sequence). The CDR3 sequence: CASSSQRASSYEQYF. CDR3 sequence (DNA): TGTGCCAGCAGCTCGCAGCGGGCCAGCTCCTACGAGCAGTACTTC. Complete variable domain (other parts from reference TRBV5-4 and TRBJ2-7): ETGVTQSPTHLIKTRGQQVTLRCSSQSGHNTVSWYQQALGQGPQFIFQYYREEENGRGNFPPRFSGLQFPNYSSELNVNALELDDSALYLCASSSQRASSYEQYFGPGTRLTVT.

The chain is built from TRBV5-1 and TRBJ1-1; D is unclear. The germline V and J ends were trimmed by 0 bases and 1 base, with 10 bases remaining between them. The CDR3 sequence is 15 residues long. Germline V gene lookup returns CDR1 SGHRS and CDR2 YFSETQ. CDR3 region: CASSLVGVGNTEAFF. CDR3 in DNA: TGCGCCAGCAGCTTGGTTGGGGTGGGGAACACTGAAGCTTTCTTT. Combining the CDR3 with reference TRBV5-1 and TRBJ1-1 gives the whole variable domain KAGVTQTPRYLIKTRGQQVTLSCSPISGHRSVSWYQQTPGQGLQFLFEYFSETQRNKGNFPGRFSGRQFSNSRSEMNVSTLELGDSALYLCASSLVGVGNTEAFFGQGTRLTVV.

The CDR3 coding sequence is TGTGCCAGCAGCAAACCGCTTAACCCATCCCGCGAGCAGTACTTC. Amino acids: CASSKPLNPSREQYF. The chain employs TRBV6-2 or TRBV6-3 and TRBJ2-7; D unresolved. With 6 bases removed from V and 6 bases from J, the gap between germline ends came to 21 bases. This CDR3 has 15 residues. Germline CDR1 reads MNHEY; CDR2 reads SVGEGT.

This clone was picked up a small number of times. The chain links TRBV9 to TRBJ2-1; the D gene is possibly TRBD2 (6 bases). Germline-derived CDR1 and CDR2 are SGDLS and YYNGEE. There are 12 residues in the CDR3. V was cut by 9 bases and J by 5 bases, with 12 bases left in between. The CDR3 DNA is TGTGCCATCCCCGGGGGAAACAATGAGCAGTTCTTC. Its protein product is CAIPGGNNEQFF.

The chain combines TRBV28 with TRBJ2-7; 11 bases agree with TRBD2. Germline CDR1 reads MDHEN; CDR2 reads SYDVKM. V shed 6 bases and J 10 bases; nucleotides not matched to a gene: 11. This CDR3 spans 14 amino acids. CDR3 bases: TGTGCCAGCAGCCGCCCGACTAGCGGGGACATACAGTACTTC. Protein sequence: CASSRPTSGDIQYF.

V gene TRBV20-1 combines with J gene TRBJ1-5; D perhaps matches TRBD1 (6 bases). From germline, CDR1 is DFQATT and CDR2 SNEGSKA (reference sequence). The CDR3 has 13 amino acids. V shed 5 bases and J shed 6 bases, with 14 bases lying between them. CDR3 coding DNA: TGCAGTGCTCCCACAGGGACCGGTCAGCCCCAGCATTTT. Its translation is CSAPTGTGQPQHF.

This clone appeared once. CDR3 sequence (DNA): TGCAGTGCTAGTCCCCAGGCAGTTTACTATGGCTACACCTTC. Protein sequence: CSASPQAVYYGYTF. The chain is built from TRBV20-1 and TRBJ1-2; D not certain. The V and J ends lost 3 bases and 3 bases respectively, with 14 bases between them. Germline V lookup: CDR1 DFQATT, CDR2 SNEGSKA (reference sequence). The CDR3 contains 14 residues.

This chain joins TRBV13 and TRBJ2-7, with TRBD2 matching over 12 bases. This CDR3 has 20 amino acids. V shed 6 bases, J shed 2 bases, and the junction held 20 bases outside the gene matches. Germline assignment: CDR1 PRHDT and CDR2 FYEKMQ (reference sequence). The CDR3: CASRSGESLAGGPFPYEQYF. CDR3 nucleotide sequence: TGTGCCAGCAGGTCAGGGGAGAGCCTAGCGGGAGGGCCCTTTCCCTACGAGCAGTACTTC.

This clone came up many times. The rearrangement uses TRBV6-1 and TRBJ1-2, with a tentative D call TRBD1 (5 bases). Germline-derived CDR1 and CDR2 are MNHNS and SASEGT. V dropped 8 bases and J dropped 5 bases, with 15 bases sitting between them. This CDR3 region has 13 residues. In DNA, the CDR3 is TGTGCCAGCGTAGGGGTCGACAAGTATGGCTACACCTTC. Its protein is CASVGVDKYGYTF.

This clone is classed as large. This chain uses TRBV20-1 with TRBJ1-2; 8 bases align to TRBD1. The CDR3 spans 15 residues. With 3 bases clipped from V and 4 bases from J, the junction kept 10 bases outside the gene matches. In germline, CDR1 is DFQATT, CDR2 SNEGSKA (reference sequence). The CDR3: CSASLFGTGSYGYTF. The DNA of the CDR3 is TGCAGTGCTAGCTTATTCGGGACAGGATCCTATGGCTACACCTTC.

Worth noting for this clone: One junction end does not reproduce the germline sequence, and a read error may be involved. The chain carries TRBV24-1 and TRBJ2-2; 7 nucleotides agree with TRBD2. The CDR3 is made up of 16 amino acids. In germline, CDR1 is KGHDR, CDR2 SFDVKD. CDR3 DNA sequence: TGTGCCACTTTTCAACCGGGACTAACGGTAACACCGGGGAGCTGTTTT. The encoded protein is CATFQPGLTVTPGSCF.

This clone is medium-sized within its sample. The V and J genes are TRBV5-5 and TRBJ2-7, with D uncertain. V was cut by 0 bases and J by 1 base, with 11 bases left in between. Germline assignment: CDR1 SGHKS and CDR2 YYEKEE (reference sequence). The CDR3 extends over 15 amino acids. The CDR3 protein is CASSLAAVGSYEQYF. In nucleotides, the CDR3 is TGTGCCAGCAGCTTGGCGGCTGTGGGATCCTACGAGCAGTACTTC. The complete variable domain, with remaining parts taken from reference TRBV5-5 and TRBJ2-7, reads DAGVTQSPTHLIKTRGQQVTLRCSPISGHKSVSWYQQVLGQGPQFIFQYYEKEERGRGNFPDRFSARQFPNYSSELNVNALLLGDSALYLCASSLAAVGSYEQYFGPGTRLTVT.

This clone was detected many times. This chain uses TRBV19 with TRBJ2-7; a weak D match, TRBD2 (6 bases). CDR3 length: 13 amino acids. V lost 4 bases and J 3 bases, leaving 10 bases between the germline ends. CDR1 and CDR2 (germline): LNHDA, SQIVND (reference sequence). The CDR3 DNA sequence: TGTGCCAGTAGTAGGGACTTTAACTACGAGCAGTACTTC. It specifies CASSRDFNYEQYF.